Included here is one TCR beta chain sequence, with context. The CDR3 length is 11 residues. Germline assignment: CDR1 LNHDA and CDR2 SQIVND (reference sequence). V gave up 3 bases and J gave up 4 bases, with 3 bases separating them. The record originates from a study of graft-versus-host responses after intestinal transplantation. Intraepithelial and lamina propria lymphocytes were freed from processed graft tissue. Some clones are missing from TCRdb's copy, which holds only in-frame ones; the method was immunoSEQ multiplex PCR. The sample carries tens of thousands of clones, approximately 91% recorded once.

The sequence was obtained from a human patient who received an intestinal transplant, so some T cells may come from the graft donor. The chain has TRBV19 and TRBJ2-5; no firm D call. Source: ileum tissue, taken approximately 56 weeks after transplant. The CDR3 protein is CASSMRETQYF. In DNA form, the CDR3 reads TGTGCCAGTAGTATGCGAGAGACCCAGTACTTC.